The 6 T cell receptor gamma chains below were found in one sample sequenced in a study of γδ T cells in repeated Plasmodium falciparum infection. Gammadelta T cells were flow-sorted from PBMC into Vgamma9/Vdelta2+ and Vdelta2-negative populations for bulk analysis. TCRdb re-called the multiplex PCR reads through CATT. The sample lists roughly 15,000 gamma-chain clones, 1.5% to 2% seen once, with about 29% in the top ten. What was sequenced was gamma-delta T cells from blood. The receptors were gathered from a pool of human donors (malaria-infected and uninfected, not separated).

In its sample, this clone was seen a few times. This probably arose from a read error, given a far larger clone one base away. Within the sample, other DNA sequences also encode this same CDR3. As DNA, the CDR3 is TGTGCCTTGTGGGAGTTTAGGCGTCTTAAGAAACTCTTT. Protein product: CALWEFRRLKKLF. The rearrangement links TRGV9 to TRGJ1 or TRGJ2. Here the J gene came from matching the DNA to germline, since TCRdb omits it. The CDR3 runs 13 residues. CDR1 and CDR2 (germline): GITISATS, ISYDGTV (reference sequence). The V and J ends lost 3 bases and 9 bases, in that order; junction bases with no gene match: 11.

Regarding this clone: A read error is the likely source, as a far larger clone sits one nucleotide away. This CDR3 is also generated by other DNA sequences in the sample. The rearrangement links TRGV9 to TRGJ1 or TRGJ2. In the absence of a J gene in TCRdb, the DNA was matched to germline to assign it here. This CDR3 has 15 residues. Unmatched junction bases numbered 13, after V lost 4 bases and J lost 4 bases. Germline V CDR1 and CDR2: GITISATS, ISYDGTV (reference sequence). The CDR3 nucleotides are TGTGCCTTGTGGGAATTGCCGATTTTCTATTATAAGAAACTCTTT. Encoded protein: CALWELPIFYYKKLF.

In this sample, this clone turned up a few times. TCRdb shows a much larger clone's protein in place of this DNA's translation, and the two differ at residue 7, likely through a read error; the protein shown is translated from the DNA. The chain employs TRGV9 and TRGJP. No J gene is reported in TCRdb; it was inferred here by comparing the DNA with germline. The CDR3 consists of 20 residues. Germline values: CDR1 GITISATS, CDR2 ISYDGTV (reference sequence). Trimming removed 0 bases from V and 6 bases from J; junction bases left unmatched: 14. CDR3 bases: TGTGCCTTGTGGGAGGTGCCTCAAGTTGGTAGAGAGTTGGGCAAAAAAATCAAGGTATTT. This gives the protein CALWEVPQVGRELGKKIKVF.

This clone showed up many times. TCRdb attributes to this sequence the protein of a much larger clone, which differs from the DNA translation at residue 5; a read error is likely, and the protein displayed is translated from the DNA. The same CDR3 also results from other DNA sequences found in this sample. V is TRGV9 and J is TRGJ1 or TRGJ2. This CDR3 region has 12 residues. The junction had 5 bases not matched to a gene; V was cut back by 5 bases and J by 4 bases. From germline, CDR1 is GITISATS and CDR2 ISYDGTV (reference sequence). The CDR3 DNA reads as TGTGCCTTGTGGGGGGTCTATTATAAGAAACTCTTT. Translating gives CALWGVYYKKLF.

This clone has a count of ten or more. This DNA's translation differs at residue 5 from TCRdb's protein, which comes from a much larger clone; a read error is likely, and the protein shown is translated from the DNA. The chain has TRGV4 and TRGJ1 or TRGJ2. The CDR3 is 13 amino acids. Germline V CDR1 and CDR2: EGSTGY, YDSYTSSV. The CDR3 loop is CATWYGNYYKKLF. The CDR3 coding sequence is TGTGCCACCTGGTATGGAAATTATTATAAGAAACTCTTT.

This clone has ten or more counts. The protein recorded in TCRdb matches a much larger clone and deviates from this DNA's translation at residue 14, suggesting a read error; the protein here is obtained by translating the DNA. Other DNA sequences in the same sample also yield this CDR3. The J gene is TRGJP, the V gene TRGV9. TCRdb lists no J gene, so it was determined here by aligning the DNA to germline. Germline loops: CDR1 GITISATS, CDR2 ISYDGTV (reference sequence). The CDR3 covers 17 residues. CDR3 DNA: TGTGCCTTGTGGGAGGTGCCTCAAGAGTTGGGCAAAAAAAGCAAGGTATTT. It yields the protein CALWEVPQELGKKSKVF.